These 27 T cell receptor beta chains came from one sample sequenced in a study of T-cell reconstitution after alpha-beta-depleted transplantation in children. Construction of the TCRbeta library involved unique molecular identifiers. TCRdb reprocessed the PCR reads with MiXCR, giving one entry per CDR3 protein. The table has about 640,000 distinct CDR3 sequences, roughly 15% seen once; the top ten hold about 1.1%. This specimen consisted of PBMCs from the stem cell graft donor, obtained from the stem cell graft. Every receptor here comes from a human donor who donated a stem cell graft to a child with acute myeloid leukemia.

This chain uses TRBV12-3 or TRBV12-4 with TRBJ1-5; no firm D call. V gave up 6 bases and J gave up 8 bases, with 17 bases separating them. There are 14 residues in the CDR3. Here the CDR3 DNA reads TGTGCCAGCAGCTTGGCTGAGACATTTGAGCCCCAGCATTTT. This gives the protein CASSLAETFEPQHF.

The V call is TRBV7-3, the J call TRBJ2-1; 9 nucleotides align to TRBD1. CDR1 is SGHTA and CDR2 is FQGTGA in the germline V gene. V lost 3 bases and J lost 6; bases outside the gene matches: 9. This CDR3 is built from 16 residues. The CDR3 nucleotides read TGTGCCAGCAGCTTGAGGACAGGGGCAGACGGCAATGAGCAGTTCTTC. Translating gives CASSLRTGADGNEQFF.

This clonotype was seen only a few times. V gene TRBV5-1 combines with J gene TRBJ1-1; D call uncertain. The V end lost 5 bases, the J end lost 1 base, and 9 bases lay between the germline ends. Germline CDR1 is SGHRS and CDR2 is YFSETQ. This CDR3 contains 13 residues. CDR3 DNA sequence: TGCGCCAGCAGGGGCGGAAAGAACACTGAAGCTTTCTTT. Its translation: CASRGGKNTEAFF.

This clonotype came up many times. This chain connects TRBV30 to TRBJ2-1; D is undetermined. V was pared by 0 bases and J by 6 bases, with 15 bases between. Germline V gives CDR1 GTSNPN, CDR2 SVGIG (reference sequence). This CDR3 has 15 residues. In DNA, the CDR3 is TGTGCCTGGAGTGTTCCTTACCGTAACACCAATGAGCAGTTCTTC. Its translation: CAWSVPYRNTNEQFF.

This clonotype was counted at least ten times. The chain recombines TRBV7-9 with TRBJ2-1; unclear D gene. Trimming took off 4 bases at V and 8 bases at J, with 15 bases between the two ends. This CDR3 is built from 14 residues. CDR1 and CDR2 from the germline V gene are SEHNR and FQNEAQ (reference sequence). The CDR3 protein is CASSSTAGDDEQFF. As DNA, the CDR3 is TGTGCCAGCAGCTCGACGGCCGGAGACGATGAGCAGTTCTTC. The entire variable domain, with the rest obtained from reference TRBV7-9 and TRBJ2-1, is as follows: DTGVSQNPRHKITKRGQNVTFRCDPISEHNRLYWYRQTLGQGPEFLTYFQNEAQLEKSRLLSDRFSAERPKGSFSTLEIQRTEQGDSAMYLCASSSTAGDDEQFFGPGTRLTVL.

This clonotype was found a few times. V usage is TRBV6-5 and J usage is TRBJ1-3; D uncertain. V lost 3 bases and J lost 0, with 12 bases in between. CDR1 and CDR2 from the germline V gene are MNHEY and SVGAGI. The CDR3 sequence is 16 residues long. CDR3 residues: CASSYSPGSSGNTIYF. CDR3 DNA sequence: TGTGCCAGCAGTTATAGTCCGGGCAGCTCTGGAAACACCATATATTTT.

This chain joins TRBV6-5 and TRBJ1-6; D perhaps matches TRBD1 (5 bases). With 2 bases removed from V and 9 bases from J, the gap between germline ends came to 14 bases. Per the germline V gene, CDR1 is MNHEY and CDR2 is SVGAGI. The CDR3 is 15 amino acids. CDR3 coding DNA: TGTGCCAGCAGTTACATGGGGGGTGGGATTTCACCCCTCCACTTT. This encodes CASSYMGGGISPLHF.

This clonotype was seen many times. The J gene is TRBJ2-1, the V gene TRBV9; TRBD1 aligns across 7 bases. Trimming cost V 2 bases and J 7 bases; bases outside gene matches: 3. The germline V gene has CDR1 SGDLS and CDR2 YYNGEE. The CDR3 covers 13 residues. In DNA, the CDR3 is TGTGCCAGCAGCGTTGTACAGGGGAATGAGCAGTTCTTC. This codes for CASSVVQGNEQFF.

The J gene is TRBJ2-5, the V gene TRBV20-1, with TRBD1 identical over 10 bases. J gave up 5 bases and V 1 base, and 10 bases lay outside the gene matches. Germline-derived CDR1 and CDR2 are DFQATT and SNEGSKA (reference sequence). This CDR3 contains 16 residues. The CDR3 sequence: CSARGKTGGKGETQYF. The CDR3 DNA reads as TGCAGTGCTAGAGGGAAGACAGGGGGCAAGGGGGAGACCCAGTACTTC.

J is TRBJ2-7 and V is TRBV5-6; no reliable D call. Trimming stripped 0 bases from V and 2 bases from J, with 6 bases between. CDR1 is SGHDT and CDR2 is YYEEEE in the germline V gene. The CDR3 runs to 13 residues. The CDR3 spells CASSLGIPYEQYF. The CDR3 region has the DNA TGTGCCAGCAGCTTGGGGATCCCCTACGAGCAGTACTTC. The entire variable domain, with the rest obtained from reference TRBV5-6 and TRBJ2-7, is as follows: DAGVTQSPTHLIKTRGQQVTLRCSPKSGHDTVSWYQQALGQGPQFIFQYYEEEERQRGNFPDRFSGHQFPNYSSELNVNALLLGDSALYLCASSLGIPYEQYFGPGTRLTVT.

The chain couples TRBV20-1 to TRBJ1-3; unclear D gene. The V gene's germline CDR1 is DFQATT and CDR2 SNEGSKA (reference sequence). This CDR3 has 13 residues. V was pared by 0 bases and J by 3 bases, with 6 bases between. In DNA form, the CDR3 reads TGCAGTGCTAGAGAAGTACTTGGAAACACCATATATTTT. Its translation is CSAREVLGNTIYF.

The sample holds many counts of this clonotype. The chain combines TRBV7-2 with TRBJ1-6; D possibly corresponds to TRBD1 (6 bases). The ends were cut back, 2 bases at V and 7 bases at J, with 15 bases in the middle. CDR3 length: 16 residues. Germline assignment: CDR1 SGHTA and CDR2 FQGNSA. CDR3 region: CASSLLRGTGNSPLHF. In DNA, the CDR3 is TGTGCCAGCAGCTTATTACGGGGAACAGGGAATTCACCCCTCCACTTT.

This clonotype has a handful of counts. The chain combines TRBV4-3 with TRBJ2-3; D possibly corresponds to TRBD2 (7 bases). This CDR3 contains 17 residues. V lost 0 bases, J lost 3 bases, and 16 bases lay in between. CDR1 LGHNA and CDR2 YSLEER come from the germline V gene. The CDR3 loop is CASSQDWGGLMTDTQYF. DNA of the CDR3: TGCGCCAGCAGCCAAGATTGGGGGGGCCTGATGACAGATACGCAGTATTTT.

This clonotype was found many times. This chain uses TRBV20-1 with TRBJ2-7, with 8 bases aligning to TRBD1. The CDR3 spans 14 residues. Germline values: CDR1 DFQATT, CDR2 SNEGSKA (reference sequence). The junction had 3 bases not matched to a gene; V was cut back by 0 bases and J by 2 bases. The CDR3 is CSARDLTGAYEQYV. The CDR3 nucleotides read TGCAGTGCTAGAGATCTGACAGGGGCCTACGAGCAGTACGTC.

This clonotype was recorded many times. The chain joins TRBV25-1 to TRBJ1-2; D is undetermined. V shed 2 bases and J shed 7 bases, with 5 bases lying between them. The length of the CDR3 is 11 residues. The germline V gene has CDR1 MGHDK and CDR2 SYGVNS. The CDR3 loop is CASSEGVGYTF. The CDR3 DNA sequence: TGTGCCAGCAGTGAAGGTGTTGGCTACACCTTC.

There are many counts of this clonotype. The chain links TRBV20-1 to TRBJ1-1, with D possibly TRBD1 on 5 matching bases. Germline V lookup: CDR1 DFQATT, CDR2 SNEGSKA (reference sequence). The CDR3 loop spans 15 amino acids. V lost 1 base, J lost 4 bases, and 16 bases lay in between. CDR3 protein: CSARVRGEGRTEAFF. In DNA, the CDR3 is TGCAGTGCTAGAGTGCGTGGTGAGGGGCGCACTGAAGCTTTCTTT.

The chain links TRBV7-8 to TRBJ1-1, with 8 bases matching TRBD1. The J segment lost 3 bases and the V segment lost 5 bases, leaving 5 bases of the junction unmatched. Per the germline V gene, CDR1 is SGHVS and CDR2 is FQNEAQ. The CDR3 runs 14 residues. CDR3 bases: TGTGCCAGCAGCCTGCAGACAGGGGACACTGAAGCTTTCTTT. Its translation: CASSLQTGDTEAFF.

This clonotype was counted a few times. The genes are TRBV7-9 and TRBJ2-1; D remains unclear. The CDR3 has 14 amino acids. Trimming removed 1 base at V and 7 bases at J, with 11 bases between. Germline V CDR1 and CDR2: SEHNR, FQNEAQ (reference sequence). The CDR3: CASSLGLVGNEQFF. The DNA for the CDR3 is TGTGCCAGCAGCTTAGGGCTAGTCGGGAATGAGCAGTTCTTC.

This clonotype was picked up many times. DNA for the CDR3: TGTGCCAGCAGCCAAGTTGGGGACGGATTAAACGGGGGCTACACCTTC. Protein: CASSQVGDGLNGGYTF. This chain joins TRBV4-2 and TRBJ1-2, with D maybe TRBD1 (5 bases). Trimming stripped 1 base from V and 8 bases from J, with 20 bases between. Germline assignment: CDR1 LGHNA and CDR2 YNFKEQ. The CDR3 sequence is 16 residues long.

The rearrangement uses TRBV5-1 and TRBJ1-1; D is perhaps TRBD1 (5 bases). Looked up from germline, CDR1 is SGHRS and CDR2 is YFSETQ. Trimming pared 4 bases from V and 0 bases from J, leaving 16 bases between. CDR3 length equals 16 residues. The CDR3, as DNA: TGCGCCAGCAGCATGGACACGGGTAACATGAACACTGAAGCTTTCTTT. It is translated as CASSMDTGNMNTEAFF. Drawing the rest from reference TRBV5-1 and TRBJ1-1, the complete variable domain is KAGVTQTPRYLIKTRGQQVTLSCSPISGHRSVSWYQQTPGQGLQFLFEYFSETQRNKGNFPGRFSGRQFSNSRSEMNVSTLELGDSALYLCASSMDTGNMNTEAFFGQGTRLTVV.

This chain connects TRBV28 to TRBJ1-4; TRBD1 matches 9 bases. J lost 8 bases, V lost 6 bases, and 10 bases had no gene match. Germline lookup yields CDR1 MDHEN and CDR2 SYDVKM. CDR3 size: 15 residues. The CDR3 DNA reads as TGTGCCAGCAGGCAACCGGGACAGGGACGGGAAAAACTGTTTTTT. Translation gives CASRQPGQGREKLFF.

The chain's CDR3 is CASSTRQSYYGYTF. CDR3 sequence (DNA): TGTGCCAGCAGCACCCGACAGTCCTACTATGGCTACACCTTC. This chain uses TRBV7-2 with TRBJ1-2, with a weak D call TRBD1 (5 bases). The germline gives CDR1 SGHTA, CDR2 FQGNSA. The length of the CDR3 is 14 residues. V lost 5 bases, J lost 3 bases, and 13 bases lay in between.

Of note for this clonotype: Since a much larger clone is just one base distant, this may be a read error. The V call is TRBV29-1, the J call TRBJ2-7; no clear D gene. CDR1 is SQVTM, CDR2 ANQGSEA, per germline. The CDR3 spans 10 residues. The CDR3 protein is CTCGIRPPCV. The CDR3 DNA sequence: TGCACCTGCGGTATCAGGCCTCCCTGCGTC.

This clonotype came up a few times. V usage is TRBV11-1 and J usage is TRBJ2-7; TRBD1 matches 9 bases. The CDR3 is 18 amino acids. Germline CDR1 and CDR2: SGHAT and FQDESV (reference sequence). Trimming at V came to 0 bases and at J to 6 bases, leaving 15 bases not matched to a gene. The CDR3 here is CASSLARGTGQGKSEQYF. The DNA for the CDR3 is TGTGCCAGCAGCTTAGCGCGTGGAACGGGACAGGGAAAGTCCGAGCAGTACTTC.

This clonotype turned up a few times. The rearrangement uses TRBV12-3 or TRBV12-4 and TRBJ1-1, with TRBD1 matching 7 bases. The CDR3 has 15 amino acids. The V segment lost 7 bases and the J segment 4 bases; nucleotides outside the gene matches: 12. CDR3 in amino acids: CASTLLQKGATEAFF. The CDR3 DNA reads TGTGCCAGCACCCTCCTCCAGAAGGGGGCCACTGAAGCTTTCTTT.

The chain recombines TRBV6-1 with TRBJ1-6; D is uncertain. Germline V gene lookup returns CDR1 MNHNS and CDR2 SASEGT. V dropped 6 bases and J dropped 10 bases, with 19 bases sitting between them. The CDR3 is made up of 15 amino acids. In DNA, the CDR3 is TGTGCCAGCAGCTCCCGGGCCCTAGCGGGATCACCCCTCCACTTT. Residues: CASSSRALAGSPLHF.

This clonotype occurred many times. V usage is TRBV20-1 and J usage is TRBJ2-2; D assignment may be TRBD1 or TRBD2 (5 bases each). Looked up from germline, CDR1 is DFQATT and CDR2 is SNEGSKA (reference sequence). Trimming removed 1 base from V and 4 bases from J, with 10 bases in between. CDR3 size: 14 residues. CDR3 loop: CSARAGTFTGELFF. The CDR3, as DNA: TGCAGTGCTAGAGCCGGGACGTTCACCGGGGAGCTGTTTTTT.